This T cell receptor (beta chain) was sequenced during a study of cytomegalovirus exposure and HLA in healthy donors. Study-level results: Cytomegalovirus-associated TCR beta chains were listed, numbering more than 150. In all likelihood, a cluster of highly shared sequence variants was a sequencing artifact.

It was with 60 Vbeta and 13 Jbeta primers that the PCR ran. The repertoire was sequenced with immunoSEQ multiplex PCR; TCRdb's copy has only in-frame clones and lacks some. The sample holds around 150,000 clones, 80% to 90% seen once. Per the germline V gene, CDR1 is MNHEY and CDR2 is SVGAGI. The J segment lost 1 base and the V segment lost 4 bases, leaving 8 bases of the junction unmatched. This CDR3 is built from 16 residues. Note on this clone: Its antigen is unknown.

Donors in the study were healthy people who gave bone marrow. The specimen sequenced was PBMCs. This chain links TRBV6-5 with TRBJ2-7; 9 nucleotides agree with TRBD1. The clonotype originates from a man aged 18 to 29 in good health and CMV-seropositive. The CDR3 sequence: CASSSAGTGISYEQYF. CDR3 coding DNA: TGTGCCAGCAGTTCAGCCGGGACAGGGATTTCCTACGAGCAGTACTTC.